These 5 T cell receptor beta chains originate from one sample sequenced in a study of vaccination effects on CD4 cells after COVID-19. Their antigens are not known. Measured with immunoSEQ multiplex PCR; TCRdb has only the in-frame clones, and not every one. This sample has 45,000 to 50,000 clones, with about three quarters found just once. Isolation of CD4+ T cells took place after less than twelve days of culture. The source was CD4+ T cells from PBMCs cultured without peptide, collected before COVID-19 vaccination. The receptors derive from a human donor who had a prior SARS-CoV-2 infection.

The V gene is TRBV6-6, the J gene TRBJ1-1; weak D call: TRBD1 (5 bases). Germline V gene data show CDR1 as MNHNY and CDR2 as SVGAGI (reference sequence). CDR3 length: 12 residues. Trimming stripped 8 bases from V and 13 bases from J, with 20 bases between. CDR3 sequence: CASEGAKGKFFF. CDR3 DNA: TGTGCCAGCGAAGGGGCAAAGGGAAAATTTTTCTTT.

J is TRBJ2-1 and V is TRBV7-2; 7 bases are shared with TRBD2. This CDR3 region has 14 residues. Germline CDR1 is SGHTA and CDR2 is FQGNSA. With V trimmed by 3 bases and J by 3 bases, 2 bases remained unmatched. CDR3 sequence: CASSLRTSYNEQFF. The CDR3 DNA sequence: TGTGCCAGCAGCTTGCGGACTAGCTACAATGAGCAGTTCTTC.

A few counts support this clone. The chain joins TRBV18 to TRBJ2-6, with TRBD1 identical over 8 bases. Per the germline V gene, CDR1 is KGHSH and CDR2 is LQKENI. Trimming took 4 bases from V and 0 from J; bases not matched to a gene: 14. The CDR3 consists of 20 residues. For the CDR3, the DNA is TGTGCCAGCTCACGAACCCGCCCCGGGACAGGCCACTCTGGGGCCAACGTCCTGACTTTC. As protein: CASSRTRPGTGHSGANVLTF.

This sequence joins TRBV28 and TRBJ2-1, with TRBD2 matching 7 bases. This CDR3 region has 14 residues. The J segment lost 7 bases and the V segment lost 9 bases, leaving 12 bases of the junction unmatched. Looked up from germline, CDR1 is MDHEN and CDR2 is SYDVKM. The CDR3 nucleotides read TGTGCCAGTCTAGCGGAACCCCAGCAAAATGAGCAGTTCTTC. Translating gives CASLAEPQQNEQFF. Drawing the rest from reference TRBV28 and TRBJ2-1, the complete variable domain is DVKVTQSSRYLVKRTGEKVFLECVQDMDHENMFWYRQDPGLGLRLIYFSYDVKMKEKGDIPEGYSVSREKKERFSLILESASTNQTSMYLCASLAEPQQNEQFFGPGTRLTVL.

This clone was counted between two and nine times. V is TRBV7-3 and J is TRBJ2-2; 9 bases align to TRBD2. The trim removed 0 bases at V and 8 bases at J, leaving 4 bases unmatched. This CDR3 comprises 15 residues. Germline V CDR1 and CDR2: SGHTA, FQGTGA. The CDR3 sequence: CASSLTGLASGELFF. Here the CDR3 DNA reads TGTGCCAGCAGCTTAACGGGACTAGCCTCGGGGGAGCTGTTTTTT.